This TCR beta chain was identified during a study of blood T cells in healthy people across ages. Findings and limits, study-wide: Whereas aged donors had fewer naive CD4+ cells, long-lived donors had more of them and higher diversity. Changes seen in expanded clonotypes were possibly confounded by donor CMV status left unknown.

Alongside a J-beta primer mix, a sample-barcoded 5' primer served in a second PCR lasting about 6 to 11 cycles. Every single cDNA molecule received a tag from a template-switch adaptor with 12 random nucleotides. MiXCR was run by TCRdb on the 5' RACE reads, yielding one entry per CDR3 protein. The sample holds about 1.1 million distinct CDR3 sequences; roughly two fifths are singletons and the top ten take over 10%. Ranging in age from roughly 6 to 100, the donors were healthy Caucasian individuals from Russia. This CDR3 region has 17 residues. Trimming cost V 0 bases and J 7 bases, with 25 bases left between them. Germline assignment: CDR1 DFQATT and CDR2 SNEGSKA (reference sequence). As regards this clonotype: Its antigen remains unknown. Just one base apart from a much larger clone, this may be a read error.

This chain joins TRBV20-1 and TRBJ2-7; D might be TRBD1 (5 bases). The sequencing input was blood. The TCR comes from a man between 18 and 29 years old in good health. Written as DNA, the CDR3 is TGCAGTGCTAGAGATGGGCTCCACATTACAGGCTACAATGAGCAGTACTTC. Its translation is CSARDGLHITGYNEQYF.